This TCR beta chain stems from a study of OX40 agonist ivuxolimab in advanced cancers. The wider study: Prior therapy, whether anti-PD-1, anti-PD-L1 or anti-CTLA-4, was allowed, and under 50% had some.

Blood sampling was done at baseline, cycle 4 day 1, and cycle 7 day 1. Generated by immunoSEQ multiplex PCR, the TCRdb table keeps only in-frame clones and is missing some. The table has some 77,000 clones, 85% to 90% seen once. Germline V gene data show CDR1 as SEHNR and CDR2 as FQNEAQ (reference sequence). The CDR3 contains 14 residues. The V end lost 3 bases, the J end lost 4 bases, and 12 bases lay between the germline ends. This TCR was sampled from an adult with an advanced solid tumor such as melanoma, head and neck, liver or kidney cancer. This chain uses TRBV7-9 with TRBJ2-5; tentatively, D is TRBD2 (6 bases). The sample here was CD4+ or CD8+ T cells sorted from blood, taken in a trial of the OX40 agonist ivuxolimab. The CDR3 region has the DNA TGTGCCAGCAGCTTGGGGCGGGGTAGAGAGACCCAGTACTTC. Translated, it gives CASSLGRGRETQYF.